This T cell receptor (beta chain) was observed in a study of identical twins. TCRdb called the 5' RACE reads again in MiXCR, with one record for every CDR3 protein. Of some 690,000 distinct CDR3 sequences in the sample, approximately 21% were seen once. Germline V lookup: CDR1 SGHRS, CDR2 YFSETQ. Losses at the gene ends were 0 bases for V and 7 bases for J; bases not matched to a gene: 4. The CDR3 is made up of 16 amino acids. These data also formed part of another study, on T cells expressing NK-cell markers.

Sequencing used PBMCs. The chain couples TRBV5-1 to TRBJ1-6, with 10 bases fitting TRBD1. The sequence derives from a woman under 30 in good health. CDR3 DNA: TGCGCCAGCAGCTTGGCCGGACAGGGGGGGAATTCACCCCTCCACTTT. It encodes CASSLAGQGGNSPLHF. The variable domain in full, completed from reference TRBV5-1 and TRBJ1-6, reads KAGVTQTPRYLIKTRGQQVTLSCSPISGHRSVSWYQQTPGQGLQFLFEYFSETQRNKGNFPGRFSGRQFSNSRSEMNVSTLELGDSALYLCASSLAGQGGNSPLHFGNGTRLTVT.